This is a list of T cell receptor beta chains from one sample in a study of tumor-infiltrating lymphocytes in primary liver carcinoma. TCRdb fed the multiplex PCR reads into MiXCR, producing one record per CDR3 protein. This table holds about 54,000 distinct CDR3 sequences, 70% to 85% found once. Sample: liver tumor tissue from sampling region 2. All receptors derive from a man between 35 and 55 years old with primary liver carcinoma and hepatitis B virus infection. Both conserved end residues are part of each CDR3. The D gene is left open where the match is weak. The size of a clone is reported for some rows only, either as once, few or many, or as a class for expanded clones.

>-|-|TRBV7-8|TRBJ2-3
CASSLDASGANTDMQYF
TGTGCCAGCAGCTTAGATGCAAGTGGAGCTAACACAGATATGCAGTATTTT
>-|-|TRBV11-2|TRBJ2-3
CASSPPTSVNTDTQYF
TGTGCCAGCAGCCCCCCGACTAGTGTCAACACAGATACGCAGTATTTT
>-|-|TRBV28|TRBJ2-3
CASETIETDTEYF
TGTGCCAGCGAAACTATCGAGACAGATACGGAGTATTTT
>-|-|TRBV4-1|TRBJ2-7
CTSSQALVTAAYEQYF
TGCACCAGCAGCCAGGCCCTCGTGACGGCAGCCTACGAGCAGTACTTC
>many|-|TRBV9|TRBJ1-5
CASSVEPFFSQPQHF
TGTGCCAGCAGCGTAGAACCCTTCTTTAGTCAGCCCCAGCATTTT
>-|TRBD1|TRBV11-2|TRBJ1-6
CVSSLQGAISPLHF
TGTGTCAGCAGCTTACAGGGGGCGATTTCACCCCTCCATTTT
>-|-|TRBV4-2|TRBJ2-1
CASSQGPGGWDHNEQFF
TGTGCCAGTAGCCAAGGTCCGGGCGGGTGGGACCACAATGAGCAGTTCTTC
>-|TRBD2|TRBV2|TRBJ2-1
CASSAAGLVVEQFF
TGTGCCAGCAGCGCAGCCGGACTAGTCGTGGAGCAGTTCTTC
>once|-|TRBV5-6|TRBJ1-6
CTSRGSSVNSPLHF
TGTACCAGCAGAGGTAGCTCAGTCAATTCACCCCTCCACTTT
>-|-|TRBV4-2|TRBJ2-7
CAGSQGAGLSYEQHF
TGTGCCGGCAGCCAAGGGGCAGGACTATCCTACGAGCAGCACTTC
>-|-|TRBV5-6|TRBJ2-7
CTRSFGGTGLGYEQYF
TGTACCAGGAGCTTCGGCGGAACGGGACTCGGCTACGAGCAGTACTTC
>many|-|TRBV5-1|TRBJ2-7
CASSPLTPGSYEQYF
TGCGCCAGCAGCCCCCTCACCCCGGGATCCTACGAGCAGTACTTC
>many|-|TRBV5-4|TRBJ1-1
CASSRASAGDTEAFF
TGTGCCAGCAGCCGAGCCTCCGCGGGGGACACTGAAGCTTTCTTT
>-|TRBD1|TRBV11-2|TRBJ2-7
CASSIDPSGQGCYEQYF
TGTGCCAGCAGCATCGACCCGTCGGGACAGGGATGCTACGAGCAGTACTTC
>-|-|TRBV10-3|TRBJ2-5
CAIRLPLGHPVETHYF
TGTGCCATCAGACTCCCCTTGGGCCACCCAGTTGAGACCCACTACTTC
>many|TRBD1|TRBV5-4|TRBJ2-5
CASSRDRQETQYF
TGTGCCAGCAGCCGGGACAGGCAAGAGACCCAGTACTTC
>-|TRBD2|TRBV12-3/TRBV12-4|TRBJ2-1
CASSPFGLAGDNEHFF
TGTGCCAGCAGCCCCTTCGGACTAGCGGGGGACAATGAGCACTTCTTC
>-|-|TRBV7-3|TRBJ2-1
CANSQGVGKGANEQFF
TGTGCCAACAGCCAAGGAGTCGGGAAAGGGGCTAATGAGCAGTTCTTC
>medium-sized|-|TRBV14|TRBJ1-6
CASSQWGGNSPLHF
TGTGCCAGCAGCCAGTGGGGGGGTAATTCACCCCTCCACTTT
>-|-|TRBV6-5|TRBJ2-2
CASSYTVDGTGELLF
TGTGCTAGCAGTTACACAGTGGACGGCACCGGGGAGCTGTTATTT
>-|TRBD1|TRBV10-3|TRBJ1-6
CAISRDRGGSPLHF
TGTGCCATCAGCCGCGACAGGGGGGGATCACCCCTCCACTTT
>-|-|TRBV14|TRBJ1-1
CASSQDRAEVLF
TGCGCCAGCAGCCAAGACCGGGCTGAAGTTCTCTTT
>-|-|TRBV14|TRBJ2-5
CASGQDHAPEFQETQYF
TGTGCTAGCGGCCAAGACCATGCCCCGGAGTTCCAAGAGACCCAGTACTTC
>-|-|TRBV5-6|TRBJ2-1
CASSPLGRRTTYNEQFF
TGTGCCAGCAGCCCACTTGGCAGGAGGACGACCTACAATGAGCAGTTCTTC
>many|-|TRBV6-6|TRBJ2-5
CASRVGGAQETQYF
TGTGCCAGCAGAGTGGGGGGGGCCCAAGAGACCCAGTACTTC
>-|-|TRBV6-1|TRBJ2-1
CVNSLPTEQSF
TGTGTCAACAGCCTTCCGACAGAGCAGTCCTTC
>-|TRBD1|TRBV6-5|TRBJ1-4
CANRTGGGDEKLFF
TGTGCTAACAGAACAGGGGGCGGTGATGAAAAACTGTTTTTT
>few|-|TRBV12-3/TRBV12-4|TRBJ2-2
CVSTLGRWNTGELFF
TGTGTCAGCACTTTGGGTCGCTGGAACACCGGGGAGCTGTTTTTT
>large|-|TRBV4-1|TRBJ2-7
CASRPGPSSYEQYF
TGCGCCAGCAGACCGGGGCCGAGCTCCTACGAGCAGTACTTC
>once|-|TRBV6-5|TRBJ2-2
CASSYPGHDPGELFF
TGCGCCAGCAGTTACCCCGGACACGACCCCGGGGAGCTGTTTTTT
>-|-|TRBV11-2|TRBJ2-3
CARGAREPADTQYF
TGTGCCAGAGGGGCACGGGAGCCCGCTGATACGCAATATTTT
>-|-|TRBV5-4|TRBJ2-1
CASTRGGIGCAADEQFF
TGTGCCAGCACCCGTGGGGGCATCGGCTGCGCAGCCGATGAGCAGTTCTTC
>-|-|TRBV20-1|TRBJ1-1
CSAQIRGGYTEAFF
TGCAGTGCTCAGATCAGGGGCGGGTACACTGAAGCTTTCTTT
>-|-|TRBV10-3|TRBJ2-5
CAFSDPDKYQETQYF
TGTGCCTTCAGTGACCCCGACAAATACCAAGAGACCCAGTACTTC
>-|TRBD2|TRBV30|TRBJ2-7
CDWSPWAGVSYEQYF
TGTGACTGGAGTCCATGGGCGGGAGTGTCCTATGAGCAGTACTTC
>-|-|TRBV7-9|TRBJ2-3
CTSSSPVLREFKDTQYF
TGTACCAGCAGCTCCCCCGTTTTACGGGAGTTTAAAGATACGCAGTATTTT
>medium-sized|-|TRBV29-1|TRBJ2-3
CSVVQHTQYF
TGCAGCGTTGTTCAGCATACGCAGTATTTT
>many|-|TRBV27|TRBJ2-2
CASSMNTGELFF
TGTGCCAGCAGTATGAACACCGGGGAGCTGTTTTTT
>-|-|TRBV4-1|TRBJ2-3
CACSQEPSDTDTRYF
TGCGCCTGCAGCCAAGAGCCTAGCGACACAGATACGCGGTATTTT
>-|-|TRBV11-2|TRBJ1-2
CACRERYTSYGYTF
TGTGCCTGCAGGGAGAGGTACACCTCCTATGGCTACACCTTC
>-|-|TRBV4-2|TRBJ2-1
CAGSQDWGNEQFF
TGTGCCGGCAGCCAAGATTGGGGGAATGAGCAGTTCTTC
>-|-|TRBV7-9|TRBJ1-4
CPSSATTGPNEKLFF
TGTCCCAGCAGCGCAACGACAGGCCCAAATGAAAAACTGTTTTTT
>-|-|TRBV12-3/TRBV12-4|TRBJ1-2
CASSTTGYGGSYTF
TGTGCCAGCAGTACCACAGGGTACGGGGGTAGCTACACCTTC
>-|TRBD1|TRBV29-1|TRBJ2-2
CSVRIPGQETGELSF
TGCAGCGTGAGAATACCGGGACAGGAGACCGGGGAGCTGTCTTTT
>-|TRBD2|TRBV19|TRBJ2-1
CASSTPGGGLRNEQFF
TGTGCCAGTAGTACTCCCGGGGGGGGGCTACGGAATGAACAGTTCTTC
>-|-|TRBV5-4|TRBJ1-1
CASSRGDGNIEAFF
TGTGCCAGCAGCAGAGGGGACGGGAACATTGAAGCTTTCTTT